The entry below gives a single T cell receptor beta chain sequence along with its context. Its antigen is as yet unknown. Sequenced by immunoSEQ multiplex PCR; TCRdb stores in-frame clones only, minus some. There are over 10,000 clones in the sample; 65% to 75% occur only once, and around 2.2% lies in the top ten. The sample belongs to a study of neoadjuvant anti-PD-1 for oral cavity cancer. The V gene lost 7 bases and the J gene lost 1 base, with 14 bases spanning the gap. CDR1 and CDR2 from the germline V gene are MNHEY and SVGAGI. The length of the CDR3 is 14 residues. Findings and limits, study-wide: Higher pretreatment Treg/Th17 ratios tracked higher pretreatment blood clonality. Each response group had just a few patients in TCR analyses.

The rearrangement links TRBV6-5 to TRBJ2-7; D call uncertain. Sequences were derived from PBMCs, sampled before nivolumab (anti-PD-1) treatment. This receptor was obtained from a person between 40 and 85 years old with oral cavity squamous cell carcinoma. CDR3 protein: CASKGRPPSYEQYF. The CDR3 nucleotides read TGTGCCAGCAAGGGCAGGCCTCCTTCCTACGAGCAGTACTTC.